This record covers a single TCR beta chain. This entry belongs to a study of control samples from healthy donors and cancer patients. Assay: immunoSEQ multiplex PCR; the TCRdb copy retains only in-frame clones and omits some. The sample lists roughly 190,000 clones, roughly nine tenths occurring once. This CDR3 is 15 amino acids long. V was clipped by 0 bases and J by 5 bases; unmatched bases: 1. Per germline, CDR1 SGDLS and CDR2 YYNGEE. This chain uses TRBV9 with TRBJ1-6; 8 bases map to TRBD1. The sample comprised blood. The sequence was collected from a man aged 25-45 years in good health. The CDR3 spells CASSVEGQDNSPLHF. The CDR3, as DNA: TGTGCCAGCAGCGTAGAGGGACAGGATAATTCACCCCTCCACTTT.